This T cell receptor (beta chain) was identified during a study of somatic mutations in cytotoxic T cells in rheumatoid arthritis. The protocol was immunoSEQ multiplex PCR, while the TCRdb copy is restricted to in-frame clones and leaves out a portion. The data show about 15,000 clones, with approximately 75% seen just once and around 15% held by the top ten. This sequence was found in an adult with rheumatoid arthritis. The sample taken for sequencing was CD8+ T cells sorted from blood.

As DNA, the CDR3 is TGTGCCAGCAGCCAAGGTAGCGGCTCAAACCTCTACGAGCAGTACTTC. Amino acid sequence: CASSQGSGSNLYEQYF. This rearrangement joins TRBV4-2 to TRBJ2-7; D is possibly TRBD2 (6 bases). Trimming stripped 1 base from V and 3 bases from J, with 16 bases between. The germline gives CDR1 LGHNA, CDR2 YNFKEQ. The CDR3 consists of 16 residues.